These T cell receptor beta chains were read from a single sample in a study of CD8+CD57+ T cells in acquired aplastic anemia. TCRdb independently ran MiXCR on the reads; one entry per CDR3 protein. The table records approximately 260,000 distinct CDR3 sequences, roughly 82% of them present only once. Input material: sorted CD4+, CD8+, or CD8+CD57+ T cells (not recorded which) from PBMCs. The receptor set was obtained from a human donor with aplastic anemia. CDR3s include the opening cysteine and the closing phenylalanine or tryptophan. The D gene is left open where the match is weak. Clone size is not always given. Where it is, it says once, few, many or a class for expanded clones.

cdr3_length | j_call | v_call | clone_size | d_call | cdr3_aa | cdr3_nt
14 | TRBJ1-6 | TRBV12-3/TRBV12-4 | NA | NA | CASSIGVSNSPLHF | TGTGCCAGCAGTATAGGGGTTAGTAATTCACCCCTCCACTTT
16 | TRBJ2-7 | TRBV4-3 | NA | NA | CASSQEVTLLTYEQYF | TGCGCCAGCAGCCAAGAGGTTACACTTCTTACCTACGAGCAGTACTTC
16 | TRBJ2-7 | TRBV9 | NA | NA | CASSPGTSGSYNEQYF | TGTGCCAGCAGCCCTGGGACCAGCGGATCCTACAATGAGCAGTACTTC
13 | TRBJ2-3 | TRBV9 | NA | NA | CASSYVQGNYQQF | TGTGCCAGCAGTTACGTGCAGGGTAACTACCAGCAGTTT
15 | TRBJ2-1 | TRBV7-4 | NA | NA | CASSVYQDSYKEQFF | TGTGCCAGCAGCGTATACCAGGACTCCTATAAGGAGCAGTTCTTC
15 | TRBJ1-2 | TRBV24-1 | NA | NA | CATSDPAKGNYGYTF | TGTGCCACCAGTGATCCCGCAAAGGGGAACTATGGCTACACCTTC
12 | TRBJ2-5 | TRBV11-1 | NA | NA | CAGNGGGETQYF | TGTGCCGGAAACGGGGGTGGAGAGACCCAGTACTTC
14 | TRBJ2-7 | TRBV19 | NA | NA | CASSVQGSQYEQYF | TGTGCCAGTAGTGTCCAGGGGAGTCAGTACGAGCAGTACTTC
14 | TRBJ2-1 | TRBV6-5 | NA | TRBD1 | CASSYSTGNSEQFF | TGTGCCAGCAGTTACTCGACAGGGAACAGCGAGCAGTTCTTC
14 | TRBJ2-3 | TRBV7-7 | NA | NA | CASSLAAGNDTQYF | TGTGCCAGCAGCTTAGCGGCAGGTAACGATACGCAGTATTTT
16 | TRBJ2-1 | TRBV7-8 | NA | NA | CASSLSVGPATNEQFF | TGTGCCAGCAGCTTATCGGTCGGTCCAGCGACGAATGAGCAGTTCTTC
16 | TRBJ2-3 | TRBV20-1 | NA | TRBD2 | CSARNPRTSGTDTQYF | TGCAGTGCTAGAAATCCACGCACTAGCGGCACAGATACGCAGTATTTT
16 | TRBJ2-3 | TRBV7-9 | many | NA | CASSPTEKLYTDTQYF | TGTGCCAGCAGCCCCACAGAAAAACTCTACACAGATACGCAGTATTTT
14 | TRBJ2-7 | TRBV7-9 | NA | NA | CASSSRGTSYETQF | TGTGCCAGCAGTTCTAGGGGGACTTCCTACGAGACCCAGTTC
15 | TRBJ2-6 | TRBV2 | NA | NA | CAIAGSNPGANVLTF | TGTGCCATCGCAGGTAGCAACCCTGGGGCCAACGTCCTGACTTTC
14 | TRBJ2-5 | TRBV7-9 | NA | NA | CASSLVVGEESQCF | TGTGCCAGCAGCTTAGTGGTCGGGGAAGAGTCCCAGTGCTTC
19 | TRBJ2-1 | TRBV13 | NA | NA | CASSIYLCSAQSSYNEQFF | NA
16 | TRBJ2-1 | TRBV7-3 | NA | NA | CASSLGGQVTEAFQFF | TGTGCCAGCAGCTTAGGGGGGCAAGTCACTGAAGCTTTCCAGTTCTTC
17 | TRBJ1-4 | TRBV19 | NA | NA | CASSYVQGNYEQYFGLF | NA
15 | TRBJ2-1 | TRBV5-5 | once | NA | CASSSRGVGANEQFF | TGTGCCAGCAGCTCACGGGGAGTTGGGGCCAATGAGCAGTTCTTC
14 | TRBJ2-7 | TRBV15 | NA | NA | CATSLADKRETQYF | TGTGCCACCAGCTTAGCAGACAAAAGAGAGACGCAGTACTTC
15 | TRBJ2-3 | TRBV9 | NA | NA | CASSGALEGTDTQYF | TGTGCCAGCAGTGGAGCGCTGGAGGGAACAGATACGCAGTATTTT
12 | TRBJ1-5 | TRBV9 | NA | NA | CASSVYSESHHF | TGTGCCAGCAGCGTATACAGTGAGTCCCACCATTTT
12 | TRBJ2-1 | TRBV7-3 | NA | TRBD1 | CASSRQGNEQFF | TGTGCCAGCTCAAGACAGGGTAATGAGCAGTTCTTC
13 | TRBJ2-3 | TRBV7-3 | NA | NA | CASRDVGRDTENF | TGTGCCAGCAGGGACGTGGGCAGAGATACGGAGAATTTT
13 | TRBJ2-3 | TRBV11-3 | few | NA | CASSFELTGTQYF | TGTGCCAGCAGCTTCGAGCTGACAGGTACGCAGTATTTT
13 | TRBJ2-7 | TRBV29-1 | NA | NA | CSVEGEESYEQYF | TGCAGCGTTGAAGGGGAAGAGTCCTACGAGCAGTACTTC
13 | TRBJ2-7 | TRBV7-2 | NA | NA | CASSSGPYYEQYF | TGTGCCAGCAGCTCGGGTCCCTACTACGAGCAGTACTTC
16 | TRBJ2-5 | TRBV30 | many | TRBD2 | CAWSVGTSGRTETQYF | TGTGCCTGGAGTGTAGGTACTAGCGGGAGGACGGAGACCCAGTACTTC
14 | TRBJ1-1 | TRBV27 | NA | NA | CASRQSRAQGQAFF | TGTGCCAGCAGACAGTCACGAGCGCAAGGGCAAGCTTTCTTT
12 | TRBJ1-1 | TRBV7-3 | few | TRBD1 | CASSGTGSEAFF | TGTGCCAGCAGCGGGACAGGGAGTGAAGCTTTCTTT
12 | TRBJ1-2 | TRBV2 | NA | NA | CASVVADYGYTF | TGTGCCAGCGTCGTGGCTGATTATGGCTACACCTTC
16 | TRBJ1-2 | TRBV7-3 | once | NA | CASSSRGTCGDTHYTF | TGTGCCAGCAGTTCTCGCGGCACGTGCGGAGACACTCACTACACCTTC
16 | TRBJ1-2 | TRBV15 | NA | TRBD1 | CATRALTGQGPHGYTF | TGTGCCACCAGGGCCTTAACGGGACAGGGACCCCATGGCTACACCTTC
16 | TRBJ2-1 | TRBV7-6 | NA | NA | CASSLVRFNEQFFQFF | NA
15 | TRBJ2-1 | TRBV11-1 | NA | NA | CASSFQRSGYNEQFF | TGTGCCAGCAGCTTTCAAAGAAGCGGCTACAATGAGCAGTTCTTC
15 | TRBJ1-2 | TRBV7-2 | NA | NA | CASSLTTEAVYGYTF | TGTGCCAGCAGCTTGACAACGGAAGCTGTCTATGGCTACACCTTC
15 | TRBJ2-1 | TRBV7-8 | NA | NA | CASSLASGAYNQYFF | TGTGCCAGCAGCTTAGCGAGCGGAGCCTACAATCAGTATTTCTTC
16 | TRBJ2-1 | TRBV5-4 | NA | TRBD2 | CASSATIAGFNNEQFF | TGTGCCAGCAGCGCTACAATAGCGGGGTTCAACAATGAGCAGTTCTTC
15 | TRBJ2-3 | TRBV5-4 | NA | NA | CASSFISVATDTQYF | TGTGCGAGCAGCTTTATTAGCGTGGCAACAGATACGCAGTATTTT